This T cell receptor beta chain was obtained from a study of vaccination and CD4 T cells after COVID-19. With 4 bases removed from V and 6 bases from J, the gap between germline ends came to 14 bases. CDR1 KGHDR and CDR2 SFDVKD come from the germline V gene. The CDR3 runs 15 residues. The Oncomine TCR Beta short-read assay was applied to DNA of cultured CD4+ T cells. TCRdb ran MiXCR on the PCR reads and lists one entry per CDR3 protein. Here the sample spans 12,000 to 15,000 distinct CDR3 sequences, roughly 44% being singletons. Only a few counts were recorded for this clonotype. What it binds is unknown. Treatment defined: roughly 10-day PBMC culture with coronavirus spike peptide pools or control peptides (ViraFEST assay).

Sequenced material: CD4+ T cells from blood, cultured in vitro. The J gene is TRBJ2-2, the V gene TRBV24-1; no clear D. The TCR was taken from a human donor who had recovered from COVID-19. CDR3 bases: TGTGCCACCAGTGACCCCAGACGCGCGCCCGGGGAGCTGTTTTTT. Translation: CATSDPRRAPGELFF.